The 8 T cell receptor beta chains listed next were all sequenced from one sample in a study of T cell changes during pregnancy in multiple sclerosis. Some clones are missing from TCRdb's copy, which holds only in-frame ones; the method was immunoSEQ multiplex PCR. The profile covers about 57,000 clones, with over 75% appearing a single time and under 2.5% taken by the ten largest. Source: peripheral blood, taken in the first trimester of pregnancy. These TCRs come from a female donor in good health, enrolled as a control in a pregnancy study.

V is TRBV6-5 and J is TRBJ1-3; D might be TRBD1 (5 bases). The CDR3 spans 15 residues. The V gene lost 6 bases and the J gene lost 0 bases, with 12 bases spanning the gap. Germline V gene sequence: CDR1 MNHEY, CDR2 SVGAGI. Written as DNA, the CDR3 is TGTGCCAGCAGGCAAACAGGCCACTCTGGAAACACCATATATTTT. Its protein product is CASRQTGHSGNTIYF.

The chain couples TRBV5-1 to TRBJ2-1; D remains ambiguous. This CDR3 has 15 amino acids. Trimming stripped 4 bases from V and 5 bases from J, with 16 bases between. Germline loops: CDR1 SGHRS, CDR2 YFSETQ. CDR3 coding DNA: TGCGCCAGCAGCCTGAGGAAGAGTTCGGACAATGAGCAGTTCTTC. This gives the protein CASSLRKSSDNEQFF.

As DNA, the CDR3 is TGTGCCAGCAGCACAGGGTTACACTACAATGAGCAGTTCTTC. Translation: CASSTGLHYNEQFF. The V gene is TRBV6-5, the J gene TRBJ2-1, with D possibly TRBD1 on 6 matching bases. The CDR3 has 14 amino acids. The germline V and J ends were trimmed by 6 bases and 3 bases, with 12 bases remaining between them. Germline-derived CDR1 and CDR2 are MNHEY and SVGAGI.

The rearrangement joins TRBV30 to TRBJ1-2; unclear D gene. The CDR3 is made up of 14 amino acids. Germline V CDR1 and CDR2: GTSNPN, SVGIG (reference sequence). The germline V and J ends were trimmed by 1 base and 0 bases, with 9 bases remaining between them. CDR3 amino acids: CAWSALGTNYGYTF. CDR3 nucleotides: TGTGCCTGGAGTGCCCTAGGCACTAACTATGGCTACACCTTC.

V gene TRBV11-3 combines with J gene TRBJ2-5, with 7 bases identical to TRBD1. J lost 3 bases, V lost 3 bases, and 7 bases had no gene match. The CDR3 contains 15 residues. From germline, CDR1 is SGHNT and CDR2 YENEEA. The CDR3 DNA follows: TGTGCCAGCAGCTTGGGTAGGGGGCTGGAAGAGACCCAGTACTTC. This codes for CASSLGRGLEETQYF. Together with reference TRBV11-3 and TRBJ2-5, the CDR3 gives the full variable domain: EAGVVQSPRYKIIEKKQPVAFWCNPISGHNTLYWYLQNLGQGPELLIRYENEEAVDDSQLPKDRFSAERLKGVDSTLKIQPAELGDSAVYLCASSLGRGLEETQYFGPGTRLLVL.

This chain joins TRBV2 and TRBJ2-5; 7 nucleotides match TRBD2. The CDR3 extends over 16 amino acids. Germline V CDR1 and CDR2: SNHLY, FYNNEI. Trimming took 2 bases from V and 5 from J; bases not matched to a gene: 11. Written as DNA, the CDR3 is TGTGCCAGCAGTGAACAAGGGCGGGGGTTGGGGGAGACCCAGTACTTC. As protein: CASSEQGRGLGETQYF.

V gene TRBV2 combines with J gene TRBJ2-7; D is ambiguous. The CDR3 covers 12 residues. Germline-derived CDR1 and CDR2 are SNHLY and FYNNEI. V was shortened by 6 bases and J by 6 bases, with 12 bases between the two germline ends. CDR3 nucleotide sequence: TGTGCCAGCAGGGAGACCCCCGCCGAGCAGTACTTC. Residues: CASRETPAEQYF.

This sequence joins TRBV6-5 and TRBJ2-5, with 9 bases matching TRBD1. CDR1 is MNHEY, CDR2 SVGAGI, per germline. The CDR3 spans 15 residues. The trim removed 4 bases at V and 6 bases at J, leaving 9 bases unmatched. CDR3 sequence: CASSSGTGLWKTQYF. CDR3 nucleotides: TGTGCCAGCAGTTCAGGGACAGGGTTATGGAAGACCCAGTACTTC.